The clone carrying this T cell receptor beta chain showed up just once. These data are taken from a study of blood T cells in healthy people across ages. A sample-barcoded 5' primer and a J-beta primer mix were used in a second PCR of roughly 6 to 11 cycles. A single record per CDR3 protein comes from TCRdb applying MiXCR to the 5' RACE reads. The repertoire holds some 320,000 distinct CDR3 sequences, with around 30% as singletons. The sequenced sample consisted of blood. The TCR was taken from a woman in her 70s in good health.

DNA for the CDR3: TGTGCCAGCAGCTTCGAGACAGGGGGCTTCGGGGAGCTGTTTTTT. This encodes CASSFETGGFGELFF. The chain is built from TRBV7-9 and TRBJ2-2, with TRBD1 matching over 10 bases. The V and J ends lost 3 bases and 7 bases, in that order; junction bases with no gene match: 5. Per germline, CDR1 SEHNR and CDR2 FQNEAQ (reference sequence). There are 15 residues in the CDR3.